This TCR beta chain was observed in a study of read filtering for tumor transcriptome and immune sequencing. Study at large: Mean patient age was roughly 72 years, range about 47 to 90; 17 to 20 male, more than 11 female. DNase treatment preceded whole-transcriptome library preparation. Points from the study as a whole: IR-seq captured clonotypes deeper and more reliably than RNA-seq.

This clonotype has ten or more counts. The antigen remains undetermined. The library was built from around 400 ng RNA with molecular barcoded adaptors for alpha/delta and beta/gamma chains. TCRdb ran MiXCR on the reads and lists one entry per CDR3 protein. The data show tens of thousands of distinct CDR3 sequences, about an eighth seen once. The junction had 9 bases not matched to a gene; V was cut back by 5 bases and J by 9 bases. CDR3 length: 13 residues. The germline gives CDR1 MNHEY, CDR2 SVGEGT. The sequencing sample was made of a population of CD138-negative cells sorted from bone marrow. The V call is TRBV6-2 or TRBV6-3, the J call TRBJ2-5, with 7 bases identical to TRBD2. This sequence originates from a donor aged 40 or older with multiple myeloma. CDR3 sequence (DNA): TGTGCCAGCAGTGAGCGGGAACTTACGGCCCAGTACTTC. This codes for CASSERELTAQYF.